This passage covers 17 T cell receptor beta chains from one sample sequenced in a study of T cells after yellow fever vaccination. A single record per CDR3 protein comes from TCRdb applying MiXCR to the 5' RACE reads. The data show some 29,000 distinct CDR3 sequences, more than 5% seen once. Sequencing was performed on CD8+ T cells sorted from PBMCs, taken 10 days after the yellow fever booster vaccination. The source is a man aged 30 to 45 who received the YFV17D yellow fever vaccine.

This clonotype was seen many times. The gene calls are TRBV30 and TRBJ2-7; 7 nucleotides match TRBD1. This CDR3 is built from 11 residues. Germline loops: CDR1 GTSNPN, CDR2 SVGIG (reference sequence). Trimming took 2 bases from V and 13 from J; bases not matched to a gene: 8. This CDR3 is CAWSTGQAFYF. The CDR3 region has the DNA TGTGCCTGGAGTACAGGACAGGCGTTCTACTTC.

This clonotype was recorded many times. The chain recombines TRBV7-6 with TRBJ2-3; TRBD1 aligns across 9 bases. The V gene's germline CDR1 is SGHVS and CDR2 FNYEAQ. The CDR3 loop spans 15 amino acids. V trimming: 5 bases; J trimming: 4 bases; junction bases outside the gene matches: 7. Here the CDR3 DNA reads TGTGCCAGCAGCGTTGACAGGGGGAACGCAGATACGCAGTATTTT. Translation: CASSVDRGNADTQYF.

This clonotype was recorded many times. This rearrangement joins TRBV2 to TRBJ2-1; 11 bases match TRBD2. V lost 0 bases and J lost 8; bases outside the gene matches: 6. The CDR3 has 16 residues. The germline V gene encodes CDR1 SNHLY and CDR2 FYNNEI. The CDR3 region has the DNA TGTGCCAGCAGTGAAGCGCTACTAGCGGGAGTGGATGAGCAGTTCTTC. Translating gives CASSEALLAGVDEQFF.

This clonotype was seen many times. The V and J genes are TRBV20-1 and TRBJ1-6; 10 bases map to TRBD1. Germline V gene lookup returns CDR1 DFQATT and CDR2 SNEGSKA (reference sequence). The CDR3 has 15 amino acids. V was pared by 3 bases and J by 11 bases, with 10 bases of the junction left unmatched. This CDR3 reads CSASRGTGERTPLHF. The CDR3 coding sequence is TGCAGTGCTAGTCGAGGGACAGGGGAAAGGACACCCCTCCACTTT.

This clonotype occurred many times. The CDR3 DNA reads as TGTGCCAGCAGCGTAGGGACTAGCGGGGCCTACTACGAGCAGTACTTC. This encodes CASSVGTSGAYYEQYF. The chain combines TRBV9 with TRBJ2-7, with TRBD2 matching over 12 bases. The CDR3 loop spans 16 amino acids. Germline trimming cut 0 bases from V and 3 bases from J; bases unmatched to any gene: 4. Germline V gene lookup returns CDR1 SGDLS and CDR2 YYNGEE.

This clonotype was detected ten times or more. The V gene is TRBV5-6, the J gene TRBJ2-3, with a tentative D call TRBD1 (6 bases). CDR1 is SGHDT, CDR2 YYEEEE, per germline. The CDR3 has 14 amino acids. Trimming shortened V by 5 bases and J by 1 base, and 11 bases separated the two germline ends. Here the CDR3 reads CASSSGHRTDTQYF. The CDR3 region has the DNA TGTGCCAGCAGTTCGGGACATCGCACAGATACGCAGTATTTT. Full variable domain (rest looked up from reference TRBV5-6 and TRBJ2-3): DAGVTQSPTHLIKTRGQQVTLRCSPKSGHDTVSWYQQALGQGPQFIFQYYEEEERQRGNFPDRFSGHQFPNYSSELNVNALLLGDSALYLCASSSGHRTDTQYFGPGTRLTVL.

This clonotype was observed at least ten times. The chain links TRBV6-5 to TRBJ2-1, with a weak D call TRBD1 (5 bases). CDR1 and CDR2 from the germline V gene are MNHEY and SVGAGI. The germline V and J ends were trimmed by 2 bases and 8 bases, with 10 bases remaining between them. There are 13 residues in the CDR3. The CDR3 is CASSYGRVDEQFF. In DNA, the CDR3 is TGTGCCAGCAGTTACGGCAGGGTCGATGAGCAGTTCTTC.

This clonotype was found many times. The gene calls are TRBV6-4 and TRBJ2-6; D remains unclear. V was pared by 2 bases and J by 0 bases, with 2 bases between. CDR3 length: 14 amino acids. Germline V gene data show CDR1 as MRHNA and CDR2 as SNTAGT. CDR3 bases: TGTGCCAGCAGTGACAACTCTGGGGCCAACGTCCTGACTTTC. Its translation: CASSDNSGANVLTF.

Many counts were recorded for this clonotype. The chain couples TRBV18 to TRBJ2-1; 7 bases match TRBD2. Germline V CDR1 and CDR2: KGHSH, LQKENI. With 3 bases clipped from V and 0 bases from J, the junction kept 11 bases outside the gene matches. CDR3 length: 18 residues. The DNA of the CDR3 is TGTGCCAGCTCACCCCTACTAGCGTCCCAAAGCTCCTACAATGAGCAGTTCTTC. It specifies CASSPLLASQSSYNEQFF.

This clonotype was counted many times. For the CDR3, the DNA is TGTGCCAGCAGCGCCGAGAGTTATGAGCAGTTCTTC. This gives the protein CASSAESYEQFF. The chain recombines TRBV7-8 with TRBJ2-1; D ambiguous. V shed 5 bases and J shed 8 bases, with 10 bases lying between them. The CDR3 has 12 amino acids. Looked up from germline, CDR1 is SGHVS and CDR2 is FQNEAQ.

At least ten counts were recorded for this clonotype. This chain uses TRBV4-2 with TRBJ2-7; 7 nucleotides line up with TRBD2. This CDR3 spans 15 amino acids. V shed 5 bases, J shed 7 bases, and the junction held 14 bases outside the gene matches. Per germline, CDR1 LGHNA and CDR2 YNFKEQ. The CDR3 DNA reads TGTGCCAGCAGCACGGAGGGAGCGGGAACGTGGGAGCAGTACTTC. It codes for CASSTEGAGTWEQYF.

The V gene is TRBV4-3, the J gene TRBJ2-7; no definite D call. This CDR3 is 14 amino acids long. V was cut by 0 bases and J by 3 bases, with 9 bases left in between. Per germline, CDR1 LGHNA and CDR2 YSLEER. This chain's CDR3 is CASSQEYGDYEQYF. The CDR3, as DNA: TGCGCCAGCAGCCAAGAGTACGGAGACTACGAGCAGTACTTC.

This clonotype was seen many times. The rearrangement uses TRBV7-8 and TRBJ2-3; D perhaps matches TRBD2 (6 bases). CDR1 is SGHVS, CDR2 FQNEAQ, per germline. V lost 3 bases, J lost 4 bases, and 14 bases lay in between. The CDR3 spans 15 residues. The CDR3 nucleotides are TGTGCCAGCAGCTTTGAGGACGGAGGGTCAGATACGCAGTATTTT. It translates to CASSFEDGGSDTQYF.

Points on this clonotype: A much larger clone is a single base away; this may be a read error. This sequence joins TRBV4-2 and TRBJ2-7, with D unclear. The germline gives CDR1 LGHNA, CDR2 YNFKEQ. The CDR3 contains 12 residues. CDR3: CTSSQPAYEQYF. The CDR3 region has the DNA TGTACCAGCAGCCAACCAGCCTACGAGCAGTACTTC.

This clonotype showed up many times. V and J are TRBV7-9 and TRBJ2-7; D is perhaps TRBD1 or TRBD2 (6 bases each). In germline, CDR1 is SEHNR, CDR2 FQNEAQ (reference sequence). CDR3 length equals 14 residues. The germline V and J ends were trimmed by 5 bases and 4 bases, with 15 bases remaining between them. CDR3 sequence reads: CASSPPGGRYEQYF. DNA for the CDR3: TGTGCCAGCAGCCCTCCTGGGGGGCGTTACGAGCAGTACTTC.

Ten or more counts support this clonotype. This rearrangement joins TRBV29-1 to TRBJ1-4, with TRBD1 matching 7 bases. CDR1 and CDR2 (germline): SQVTM, ANQGSEA. The V gene end was trimmed by 7 bases and the J gene end by 6 bases; junction bases not matched to a gene: 8. The CDR3 is 13 residues long. The CDR3 loop reads CSGTGGPDEKLFF. CDR3 coding DNA: TGCAGCGGGACAGGCGGACCCGATGAAAAACTGTTTTTT.

This clonotype was seen ten or more times. The V and J genes are TRBV6-5 and TRBJ2-7; tentative D call: TRBD1 (5 bases). Germline V lookup: CDR1 MNHEY, CDR2 SVGAGI. The V end was cut by 2 bases, the J end by 0 bases, with 11 bases between. This CDR3 region has 15 residues. This CDR3 reads CASSYGTGSSYEQYF. As DNA, the CDR3 is TGTGCCAGCAGTTACGGAACAGGCAGCTCCTACGAGCAGTACTTC.